This T cell receptor beta chain was retrieved from a study of CD8+CD57+ T cells in acquired aplastic anemia. Looking at the study overall: Sorted CD4+ and CD8+ cells gave an average of about 3 ug of DNA.

This clonotype was detected only a few times. The CDR3 contains 13 residues. Between the trimmed V and J ends, which lost 3 bases and 5 bases, there was a span of 9 bases. Germline V gene data show CDR1 as SEHNR and CDR2 as FQNEAQ (reference sequence). Genomic DNA was employed as the template in profiling TCR beta VDJ and CDR3. TCRdb re-called the reads through MiXCR, storing one row per CDR3 protein. Here the sample spans some 200,000 distinct CDR3 sequences, 34% being singletons. The chain is built from TRBV7-9 and TRBJ2-3; D gene ambiguous. The origin of this receptor is a human donor in good health, serving as a control. The source material was sorted CD4+, CD8+, or CD8+CD57+ T cells (not recorded which) from PBMCs. Here the CDR3 reads CASSLLGIDTQYF. The CDR3 coding sequence is TGTGCCAGCAGCTTGCTGGGCATAGATACGCAGTATTTT.